This T cell receptor (beta chain) derives from a study of cytomegalovirus exposure and HLA in healthy donors. The study, taken as a whole, reports: A list of 150 to 200 TCR beta chains associated with cytomegalovirus was given.

On this clone: Its target is unknown.

The donors were part of the roughly 110-subject validation cohort, which stood apart from the approximately 630-subject first cohort. Libraries were prepared by immunoSEQ multiplex PCR; TCRdb keeps only in-frame clonotypes and omits some of them. Here the sample spans some 120,000 clones, approximately 81% being singletons. Sequencing input: PBMCs. The TCR originated in a woman aged 25 to 39 in good health and CMV-seronegative.

Here the CDR3 DNA reads TGTGCCAGTAGTATAGCAGGGAGCACAGATACGCAGTATTTT. It yields the protein CASSIAGSTDTQYF. The rearrangement uses TRBV19 and TRBJ2-3; D might be TRBD1 (5 bases). V lost 1 base and J 0 bases, leaving 5 bases between the germline ends. The CDR3 contains 14 residues. The V gene's germline CDR1 is LNHDA and CDR2 SQIVND (reference sequence). Filled out from reference TRBV19 and TRBJ2-3, the complete variable domain reads DGGITQSPKYLFRKEGQNVTLSCEQNLNHDAMYWYRQDPGQGLRLIYYSQIVNDFQKGDIAEGYSVSREKKESFPLTVTSAQKNPTAFYLCASSIAGSTDTQYFGPGTRLTVL.